The TCR beta chain described here comes from a study of T cell responses to AZD1222 COVID-19 vaccine. Regarding this clone: Its antigen is currently unknown.

The method was immunoSEQ multiplex PCR; TCRdb's version includes in-frame clones alone and lacks a portion of them. The table includes 200,000 to 250,000 clones, about 95% detected once. With 2 bases removed from V and 1 base from J, the gap between germline ends came to 5 bases. Germline assignment: CDR1 PRHDT and CDR2 FYEKMQ (reference sequence). This CDR3 spans 13 amino acids. Study findings and constraints: Repertoires in all cases were sampled only once the peak T cell response had passed. Regions left unmutated in variants are reportedly the target of nearly half of spike-specific TCRs. The donor cohort was predominantly white British with a female majority, and clonal diversity may have been underestimated.

The sequencing used peripheral blood, collected 28 days after the second dose of the MenACWY control vaccine. The source is an adult who received the MenACWY meningococcal vaccine as a control. This rearrangement joins TRBV13 to TRBJ1-1; D not certain. CDR3 DNA: TGTGCCAGCAGCTTACGGAGGAACACTGAAGCTTTCTTT. Translated: CASSLRRNTEAFF.